The 25 T cell receptor beta chains below all came from one sample that was sequenced in a study of beta chain features in type 1 diabetes. What was sequenced were expressed TCRB transcripts, since all of the isolated RNA had been reverse transcribed. Profiled with immunoSEQ multiplex PCR; TCRdb holds only in-frame clones, not every one. Of about 900,000 clones listed, around a sixth are singletons. Sequencing input: naive CD4+ T cells from blood. The receptors originated from a woman aged 18-29 years in good health.

A few counts support this clone. The chain recombines TRBV10-2 with TRBJ2-5; TRBD1 agrees at 9 bases. The CDR3 loop spans 13 amino acids. V lost 10 bases, J lost 5 bases, and 8 bases stayed unmatched. Germline V gene sequence: CDR1 WSHSY, CDR2 SAAADI. CDR3 residues: CATRGQGFETQYF. DNA of the CDR3: TGCGCCACCCGGGGACAGGGTTTTGAGACCCAGTACTTC.

The V call is TRBV28, the J call TRBJ2-1, with 9 bases identical to TRBD1. Losses at the gene ends were 3 bases for V and 3 bases for J; bases not matched to a gene: 6. Germline V gene sequence: CDR1 MDHEN, CDR2 SYDVKM. This CDR3 is 16 amino acids long. CDR3 protein: CASSLVRDRVYNEQFF. CDR3 bases: TGTGCCAGCAGTTTGGTCCGGGACAGGGTCTACAATGAGCAGTTCTTC.

The table lists this clone with a few counts. The chain has TRBV18 and TRBJ2-2; D may match TRBD1 or TRBD2 (5 bases each). Germline CDR1 reads KGHSH; CDR2 reads LQKENI. This CDR3 contains 14 residues. V dropped 2 bases and J dropped 6 bases, with 10 bases sitting between them. The CDR3 spells CASSPWDPPGELFF. The CDR3 DNA follows: TGTGCCAGCTCACCATGGGACCCACCCGGGGAGCTGTTTTTT.

This clone was seen a handful of times. V and J are TRBV7-6 and TRBJ2-5; D is uncertain. The CDR3 length is 14 residues. Trimming stripped 2 bases from V and 3 bases from J, with 10 bases between. Germline loops: CDR1 SGHVS, CDR2 FNYEAQ. The CDR3 loop reads CASSLNVGKETQYF. DNA for the CDR3: TGTGCCAGCAGCTTAAATGTGGGCAAAGAGACCCAGTACTTC.

Comments on this clone: At the DNA level, this CDR3 is encoded by other sequences in the same sample as well. The gene calls are TRBV19 and TRBJ2-1; TRBD2 agrees at 10 bases. The germline gives CDR1 LNHDA, CDR2 SQIVND (reference sequence). The CDR3 is 14 amino acids. The J segment lost 7 bases and the V segment lost 2 bases, leaving 2 bases of the junction unmatched. In nucleotides, the CDR3 is TGTGCCAGTAGTATACTAGCGGGAGTAAATGAGCAGTTCTTC. Its translation is CASSILAGVNEQFF.

V usage is TRBV29-1 and J usage is TRBJ2-5; 7 nucleotides match TRBD1. Germline CDR1 and CDR2: SQVTM and ANQGSEA. V was pared by 3 bases and J by 4 bases, with 14 bases of the junction left unmatched. CDR3 length: 16 residues. CDR3 in amino acids: CSVEMRQGPLGETQYF. For the CDR3, the DNA is TGCAGCGTTGAGATGAGACAGGGCCCCTTGGGAGAGACCCAGTACTTC.

This clone was seen a few times. This rearrangement joins TRBV5-1 to TRBJ2-7, with D tentatively TRBD1 or TRBD2 (5 bases each). Germline-derived CDR1 and CDR2 are SGHRS and YFSETQ. V was shortened by 4 bases and J by 4 bases, with 21 bases between the two germline ends. This CDR3 region has 16 residues. CDR3 coding DNA: TGCGCCAGCAGCCTAGCACCCGGGACGGCGAATTACGAGCAGTACTTC. It translates to CASSLAPGTANYEQYF.

There are a few counts of this clone. The CDR3, as DNA: TGTGCCAGCAGCTTACCTAGCGGGGACCACAATGAGCAGTTCTTC. This translates into CASSLPSGDHNEQFF. This chain connects TRBV5-4 to TRBJ2-1; 9 positions agree with TRBD2. V lost 2 bases, J lost 5 bases, and 5 bases stayed unmatched. The CDR3 totals 15 residues. Per the germline V gene, CDR1 is SGHNT and CDR2 is YYREEE (reference sequence).

The genes are TRBV28 and TRBJ1-1, with D possibly matching TRBD1 (5 bases). With 2 bases removed from V and 4 bases from J, the gap between germline ends came to 8 bases. Per germline, CDR1 MDHEN and CDR2 SYDVKM. The CDR3 contains 13 residues. The CDR3 loop is CASSLRGATEAFF. The CDR3 DNA reads TGTGCCAGCAGTTTAAGGGGCGCCACTGAAGCTTTCTTT.

This clone turned up a few times. This rearrangement joins TRBV5-4 to TRBJ2-5; 12 bases map to TRBD2. The CDR3 length is 16 residues. The junction had 5 bases not matched to a gene; V was cut back by 5 bases and J by 0 bases. Per the germline V gene, CDR1 is SGHNT and CDR2 is YYREEE (reference sequence). The CDR3 nucleotides read TGTGCCAGCAGGACTAGCGGGAGAGGGGACCAAGAGACCCAGTACTTC. Translation gives CASRTSGRGDQETQYF.

This clone was found a few times. The same CDR3 arises from other DNA sequences in this sample as well. The DNA for the CDR3 is TGTGCCAGCAGGTCGTCAGGATCCTACGAGCAGTACTTC. Its protein product is CASRSSGSYEQYF. V and J are TRBV6-5 and TRBJ2-7; no reliable D call. The CDR3 spans 13 residues. Germline V CDR1 and CDR2: MNHEY, SVGAGI. V was pared by 6 bases and J by 1 base, with 10 bases between.

This clone was recorded a few times. The V gene is TRBV7-2, the J gene TRBJ2-3, with D unclear. V lost 6 bases, J lost 7 bases, and 17 bases lay in between. Germline V gene data show CDR1 as SGHTA and CDR2 as FQGNSA. The CDR3 runs to 14 residues. In DNA, the CDR3 is TGTGCCAGCAGTTACCAGGAATCTGCGTATACGCAGTATTTT. Translation: CASSYQESAYTQYF.

The V gene is TRBV23-1, the J gene TRBJ1-1, with a possible D match to TRBD1 (6 bases). TRBV23-1 is an open reading frame, and its role is uncertain. The CDR3 is made up of 16 amino acids. V was clipped by 4 bases and J by 4 bases, with 19 bases between them. The CDR3 DNA is TGCGCCAGCAGTCCCCATAACAGGGAGTGGGGCACTGAAGCTTTCTTT. The encoded protein is CASSPHNREWGTEAFF.

This clone was observed a handful of times. This chain uses TRBV29-1 with TRBJ2-7; tentative D call: TRBD1 (6 bases). The ends were cut back, 5 bases at V and 6 bases at J, with 17 bases in the middle. CDR3 size: 13 residues. Germline V gene sequence: CDR1 SQVTM, CDR2 ANQGSEA. CDR3 DNA: TGCAGCGTTTATGAACAGGGATCCGCCGAGCAGTACTTC. This gives the protein CSVYEQGSAEQYF.

The chain recombines TRBV7-2 with TRBJ2-1, with 12 bases identical to TRBD2. Germline V gene sequence: CDR1 SGHTA, CDR2 FQGNSA. V gave up 4 bases and J gave up 7 bases; unmatched junction bases: 5. The CDR3 is 15 amino acids. The CDR3 loop is CASSSGTSGFNEQFF. CDR3 coding DNA: TGTGCCAGCAGCTCCGGGACTAGCGGGTTTAATGAGCAGTTCTTC. Full variable domain (rest looked up from reference TRBV7-2 and TRBJ2-1): GAGVSQSPSNKVTEKGKDVELRCDPISGHTALYWYRQSLGQGLEFLIYFQGNSAPDKSGLPSDRFSAERTGGSVSTLTIQRTQQEDSAVYLCASSSGTSGFNEQFFGPGTRLTVL.

This clone was detected only a few times. This chain joins TRBV14 and TRBJ2-6; D not certain. Trimming shortened V by 1 base and J by 4 bases, and 20 bases separated the two germline ends. Per the germline V gene, CDR1 is SGHDN and CDR2 is FVKESK. This CDR3 region has 19 residues. The CDR3 is CASSQVETLTWSGANVLTF. The CDR3 DNA sequence: TGTGCCAGCAGCCAAGTTGAAACACTAACTTGGTCAGGGGCCAACGTCCTGACTTTC.

The CDR3 sequence is CASSQAGAGANVLTF. CDR3 coding DNA: TGTGCCAGCAGCCAGGCGGGGGCTGGGGCCAACGTCCTGACTTTC. The chain joins TRBV14 to TRBJ2-6, with TRBD2 identical over 7 bases. The germline CDR1 and CDR2 sequences are SGHDN and FVKESK. The CDR3 is 15 residues long. V dropped 3 bases and J dropped 2; count of bases not matched to a gene: 1.

The chain has TRBV5-1 and TRBJ2-1; tentatively, D is TRBD1 (5 bases). Per the germline V gene, CDR1 is SGHRS and CDR2 is YFSETQ. Trimming removed 3 bases from V and 1 base from J, with 11 bases in between. The CDR3 has 15 residues. CDR3 bases: TGCGCCAGCAGCTCTACAGGAGCGTCCTACAATGAGCAGTTCTTC. Its translation: CASSSTGASYNEQFF.

This clone was counted between two and nine times. The rearrangement uses TRBV7-9 and TRBJ1-5, with D uncertain. Germline V CDR1 and CDR2: SEHNR, FQNEAQ (reference sequence). The CDR3 length is 14 residues. Trimming left V 5 bases short and J 0 bases short, with 8 bases between. CDR3 region: CASSAQGSNQPQHF. CDR3 nucleotide sequence: TGTGCCAGCAGCGCTCAAGGTAGCAATCAGCCCCAGCATTTT.

Comments on this clone: Additional DNA sequences in this sample encode the identical CDR3. The chain has TRBV27 and TRBJ2-7; TRBD1 might be the D (5 bases). This CDR3 has 13 amino acids. Per the germline V gene, CDR1 is MNHEY and CDR2 is SMNVEV (reference sequence). Trimming cost V 8 bases and J 2 bases, with 13 bases left between them. The CDR3 spells CASPRGQTYEQYF. DNA for the CDR3: TGTGCCAGCCCTCGCGGACAAACCTACGAGCAGTACTTC.

This chain uses TRBV10-3 with TRBJ1-1; D call uncertain. CDR3 length: 13 amino acids. Trimming stripped 4 bases from V and 0 bases from J, with 6 bases between. The germline V gene has CDR1 ENHRY and CDR2 SYGVKD. CDR3 residues: CAISALVNTEAFF. CDR3 nucleotides: TGTGCCATCAGTGCGCTAGTGAACACTGAAGCTTTCTTT.

This clone showed up just a few times. The rearrangement uses TRBV5-1 and TRBJ2-3, with 13 bases lining up with TRBD2. The trim removed 5 bases at V and 0 bases at J, leaving 6 bases unmatched. CDR1 is SGHRS, CDR2 YFSETQ, per germline. This CDR3 spans 17 amino acids. The CDR3 region is CASRRGLAGMSTDTQYF. The CDR3, as DNA: TGCGCCAGCAGAAGGGGACTAGCGGGAATGAGCACAGATACGCAGTATTTT.

The chain is built from TRBV7-2 and TRBJ2-1; no definite D call. The V end lost 4 bases, the J end lost 9 bases, and 7 bases lay between the germline ends. This CDR3 has 11 amino acids. CDR1 and CDR2 from the germline V gene are SGHTA and FQGNSA. Written as DNA, the CDR3 is TGTGCCAGCAGCTCCTTCAGTGAGCAGTTCTTC. It yields the protein CASSSFSEQFF.

Written as DNA, the CDR3 is TGTGCCAGCAATGCGGGAGGGAGGGCAGATACGCAGTATTTT. Translation gives CASNAGGRADTQYF. J is TRBJ2-3 and V is TRBV7-9, with 9 bases identical to TRBD2. From germline, CDR1 is SEHNR and CDR2 FQNEAQ (reference sequence). The CDR3 is 14 amino acids. V was clipped by 7 bases and J by 4 bases; unmatched bases: 6.

This clone has just a few counts. The rearrangement links TRBV9 to TRBJ2-7, with TRBD1 identical over 8 bases. The V and J ends lost 4 bases and 0 bases, in that order; junction bases with no gene match: 15. Germline CDR1 is SGDLS and CDR2 is YYNGEE. The CDR3 has 18 amino acids. This CDR3 is CASSRSEGQAPSSYEQYF. The CDR3 DNA is TGTGCCAGCAGCAGGAGCGAGGGACAGGCCCCGAGCTCCTACGAGCAGTACTTC.